This TCR beta chain is from a study of T cell clonotyping in hematopoietic cell transplantation. Using immunoSEQ multiplex PCR, the repertoire was profiled, and TCRdb retains in-frame clones only, with some absent. Altogether around 8,000 clones are present, more than 80% being singletons, with the ten largest covering 4.4%. The receptor was derived from a female patient aged 50 to 60 who had an allogeneic stem cell transplant from an unrelated donor, so the T cells may come from the graft donor. Some clones in this sample may be carry-over from other donors' samples. Sequenced material: PBMCs, taken 180 days after allogeneic stem cell transplant.

The CDR3 is CASSATPPGIYGYTF. The CDR3 DNA sequence: TGTGCCAGCAGCGCCACCCCTCCTGGGATCTATGGCTACACCTTC. The chain recombines TRBV9 with TRBJ1-2; D is unresolved. Trimming left V 3 bases short and J 4 bases short, with 16 bases between. In germline, CDR1 is SGDLS, CDR2 YYNGEE. CDR3 length: 15 residues.